Following are 22 T cell receptor beta chains from one sample sequenced in a study of blood T cell repertoires in COVID-19. The repertoire was sequenced with immunoSEQ multiplex PCR; TCRdb's copy has only in-frame clones and lacks some. The sample has roughly 200,000 clones, 70% to 90% seen once. Sequencing input: peripheral blood. These receptors all stem from a man aged 35 to 55 with active or convalescent COVID-19.

The chain carries TRBV7-6 and TRBJ2-3; D remains unclear. Germline CDR1 reads SGHVS; CDR2 reads FNYEAQ. The CDR3 covers 16 residues. Trimming left V 5 bases short and J 4 bases short, with 19 bases between. In nucleotides, the CDR3 is TGTGCCAGCAGCGATCCGTACCGTGATCGGGCAGATACGCAGTATTTT. Amino acid sequence: CASSDPYRDRADTQYF.

This rearrangement joins TRBV7-2 to TRBJ1-2, with D perhaps matching TRBD1 (6 bases). This CDR3 spans 14 amino acids. Germline V CDR1 and CDR2: SGHTA, FQGNSA. With 1 base removed from V and 2 bases from J, the gap between germline ends came to 8 bases. The CDR3 bases are TGTGCCAGCAGCTTAGATGGGGGCAACTATGGCTACACCTTC. Protein product: CASSLDGGNYGYTF. The full variable domain, rest sourced from reference TRBV7-2 and TRBJ1-2, is GAGVSQSPSNKVTEKGKDVELRCDPISGHTALYWYRQSLGQGLEFLIYFQGNSAPDKSGLPSDRFSAERTGGSVSTLTIQRTQQEDSAVYLCASSLDGGNYGYTFGSGTRLTVV.

The chain links TRBV9 to TRBJ2-6; no clear D. V was trimmed by 0 bases and J by 0 bases, leaving 7 bases between them. Per the germline V gene, CDR1 is SGDLS and CDR2 is YYNGEE. The CDR3 totals 16 residues. The CDR3 loop reads CASSVDRNSGANVLTF. The CDR3 bases are TGTGCCAGCAGCGTAGACAGAAACTCTGGGGCCAACGTCCTGACTTTC.

This clone was counted once. The chain is built from TRBV5-1 and TRBJ2-5; possibly TRBD1 for D (6 bases). Germline-derived CDR1 and CDR2 are SGHRS and YFSETQ. The CDR3 consists of 15 residues. Trimming took 4 bases from V and 5 from J, leaving 18 bases between them. The chain's CDR3 is CASSHVWGREETQYF. The CDR3 region has the DNA TGCGCCAGCAGCCATGTCTGGGGGCGTGAGGAGACCCAGTACTTC.

This sequence joins TRBV18 and TRBJ2-1; D is uncertain. The CDR3 covers 15 residues. V was trimmed by 2 bases and J by 0 bases, leaving 8 bases between them. CDR1 is KGHSH, CDR2 LQKENI, per germline. The CDR3 loop is CASSPMRSSYNEQFF. Written as DNA, the CDR3 is TGTGCCAGCTCACCAATGAGGAGCTCCTACAATGAGCAGTTCTTC.

V and J are TRBV7-2 and TRBJ2-1, with TRBD2 identical over 7 bases. The CDR3 contains 16 residues. Germline loops: CDR1 SGHTA, CDR2 FQGNSA. V shed 3 bases and J 0 bases; nucleotides not matched to a gene: 5. CDR3 bases: TGTGCCAGCAGCTTCCCGCGGGGGAGCTCCTACAATGAGCAGTTCTTC. It specifies CASSFPRGSSYNEQFF.

The chain joins TRBV10-3 to TRBJ2-5; 7 positions agree with TRBD1. Trimming took 4 bases from V and 0 from J; bases not matched to a gene: 5. Looked up from germline, CDR1 is ENHRY and CDR2 is SYGVKD. The CDR3 contains 15 residues. CDR3 residues: CAISGGTEYQETQYF. The CDR3 nucleotides are TGTGCCATCAGTGGAGGGACAGAGTACCAAGAGACCCAGTACTTC.

The chain carries TRBV2 and TRBJ2-7, with D possibly TRBD2 on 6 matching bases. CDR1 is SNHLY, CDR2 FYNNEI, per germline. The CDR3 is 15 amino acids. Trimming took 8 bases from V and 5 from J, leaving 22 bases between them. This CDR3 is CASRRTETRVNEQYF. The CDR3 DNA follows: TGTGCCAGCCGTCGGACGGAGACTAGAGTGAACGAGCAGTACTTC. Using reference TRBV2 and TRBJ2-7 for the parts outside the CDR3, the full variable domain is EPEVTQTPSHQVTQMGQEVILRCVPISNHLYFYWYRQILGQKVEFLVSFYNNEISEKSEIFDDQFSVERPDGSNFTLKIRSTKLEDSAMYFCASRRTETRVNEQYFGPGTRLTVT.

The rearrangement joins TRBV7-8 to TRBJ1-1, with 10 nucleotides matching TRBD1. CDR3 length: 16 amino acids. The V and J ends lost 4 bases and 1 base, in that order; junction bases with no gene match: 6. Germline CDR1 SGHVS, CDR2 FQNEAQ. The CDR3 sequence is CASSSGQGRANTEAFF. Written as DNA, the CDR3 is TGTGCCAGCAGCTCGGGACAGGGGAGGGCGAACACTGAAGCTTTCTTT. The full variable domain, its missing parts supplied by reference TRBV7-8 and TRBJ1-1, is GAGVSQSPRYKVAKRGQDVALRCDPISGHVSLFWYQQALGQGPEFLTYFQNEAQLDKSGLPSDRFFAERPEGSVSTLKIQRTQQEDSAVYLCASSSGQGRANTEAFFGQGTRLTVV.

This chain uses TRBV6-5 with TRBJ1-1, with a tentative D call TRBD1 (6 bases). Germline CDR1 reads MNHEY; CDR2 reads SVGAGI. The CDR3 spans 13 residues. V lost 9 bases, J lost 0 bases, and 11 bases lay in between. In DNA form, the CDR3 reads TGTGCCAGTTTCAGGGGCATGAACACTGAAGCTTTCTTT. Translating gives CASFRGMNTEAFF.

V is TRBV6-4 and J is TRBJ2-3; 7 bases agree with TRBD1. The CDR3 totals 16 residues. CDR1 MRHNA and CDR2 SNTAGT come from the germline V gene. V lost 7 bases to trimming and J lost 2 bases; unmatched junction nucleotides: 12. The CDR3 spells CASMRDSQFPTDTQYF. CDR3 nucleotides: TGTGCCAGCATGAGGGACAGCCAATTCCCCACAGATACGCAGTATTTT.

The sample holds one count of this clone. The V gene is TRBV5-1, the J gene TRBJ2-2, with 9 positions matching TRBD1. The CDR3 sequence is 16 residues long. The trim removed 2 bases at V and 4 bases at J, leaving 6 bases unmatched. Germline lookup yields CDR1 SGHRS and CDR2 YFSETQ. The CDR3 bases are TGCGCCAGCAGCTTTCATCCGGGACAGGGCACCGGGGAGCTGTTTTTT. As protein: CASSFHPGQGTGELFF.

To note about this clone: Germline and junction disagree at one end, which may indicate a read error. J is TRBJ1-1 and V is TRBV14; 7 nucleotides match TRBD1. From germline, CDR1 is SGHDN and CDR2 FVKESK. CDR3 length: 14 amino acids. The CDR3 protein is CASSKEDRPTEAFF. In nucleotides, the CDR3 is TGTGCCAGCAGCAAAGAGGACAGGCCCACTGAAGCTTTCTTT. Complete variable domain (other parts from reference TRBV14 and TRBJ1-1): EAGVTQFPSHSVIEKGQTVTLRCDPISGHDNLYWYRRVMGKEIKFLLHFVKESKQDESGMPNNRFLAERTGGTYSTLKVQPAELEDSGVYFCASSKEDRPTEAFFGQGTRLTVV.

The chain is built from TRBV7-2 and TRBJ2-2, with D perhaps matching TRBD1 (5 bases). From germline, CDR1 is SGHTA and CDR2 FQGNSA. The CDR3 consists of 14 residues. V lost 5 bases and J lost 4, with 11 bases in between. The CDR3 coding sequence is TGTGCCAGCAGCCCTGGACACGGCACCGGGGAGCTGTTTTTT. This codes for CASSPGHGTGELFF.

The chain has TRBV15 and TRBJ2-1, with 8 bases identical to TRBD1. Germline V gives CDR1 LNHNV, CDR2 YYDKDF (reference sequence). The CDR3 contains 11 residues. Trimming at V came to 2 bases and at J to 15 bases, leaving 3 bases not matched to a gene. As DNA, the CDR3 is TGTGCCACCAGCAGACCCAGGGGGCTGTTCTTC. This sequence encodes CATSRPRGLFF.

The rearrangement joins TRBV6-5 to TRBJ1-5; D is unresolved. The CDR3 runs 13 residues. Germline lookup yields CDR1 MNHEY and CDR2 SVGAGI. V lost 7 bases and J 0 bases, leaving 7 bases between the germline ends. The CDR3 region is CASNRDSNQPQHF. The CDR3 nucleotides read TGTGCCAGCAACCGGGATAGCAATCAGCCCCAGCATTTT.

The chain recombines TRBV15 with TRBJ2-1, with 8 bases identical to TRBD2. CDR3 length equals 18 residues. Germline V gives CDR1 LNHNV, CDR2 YYDKDF (reference sequence). J was trimmed by 1 base and V by 2 bases; bases with no gene match: 10. As DNA, the CDR3 is TGTGCCACCAGCAGACCTAGTAACGGGAGGGTTTCCTACAATGAGCAGTTCTTC. Translation: CATSRPSNGRVSYNEQFF.

This chain uses TRBV10-2 with TRBJ2-3; 9 nucleotides match TRBD2. V was clipped by 6 bases and J by 1 base; unmatched bases: 8. The germline gives CDR1 WSHSY, CDR2 SAAADI. The CDR3 extends over 16 amino acids. CDR3 coding DNA: TGCGCCAGCAGCTGGGCTAGCGGGAAGGGCACAGATACGCAGTATTTT. Its protein is CASSWASGKGTDTQYF.

V is TRBV28 and J is TRBJ1-4; possible D gene TRBD1, 6 bases. The germline V gene encodes CDR1 MDHEN and CDR2 SYDVKM. CDR3 length: 18 residues. Trimming removed 8 bases from V and 5 bases from J, with 27 bases in between. The DNA of the CDR3 is TGTGCCAGCTCACTCGCGGGGGCTGAGTCGATGCTCAATGAAAAACTGTTTTTT. It encodes CASSLAGAESMLNEKLFF.

The chain employs TRBV4-1 and TRBJ1-4, with D possibly TRBD1 on 6 matching bases. V lost 1 base and J lost 8, with 17 bases in between. Germline values: CDR1 MGHRA, CDR2 YSYEKL. The CDR3 contains 16 residues. The DNA of the CDR3 is TGCGCCAGCAGCCAAGGAGGGGCCGGGACATTCGAAAAACTGTTTTTT. Protein: CASSQGGAGTFEKLFF.

The chain employs TRBV6-2 or TRBV6-3 and TRBJ1-1, with 8 bases matching TRBD1. The CDR3 totals 15 residues. V gave up 5 bases and J gave up 1 base; unmatched junction bases: 6. CDR1 is MNHEY, CDR2 SVGEGT, per germline. The CDR3 loop is CASSKRDRWNTEAFF. In DNA, the CDR3 is TGTGCCAGCAGTAAACGGGACAGGTGGAACACTGAAGCTTTCTTT.

This chain links TRBV2 with TRBJ2-2; TRBD2 matches 9 bases. Germline trimming cut 5 bases from V and 6 bases from J; bases unmatched to any gene: 13. CDR1 is SNHLY and CDR2 is FYNNEI in the germline V gene. The CDR3 is 17 amino acids. CDR3 amino acids: CASSLRIAGAYAGELFF. The CDR3 DNA reads TGTGCCAGCAGTCTCCGTATAGCGGGAGCGTATGCCGGGGAGCTGTTTTTT.